Detailed here is one T cell receptor beta chain. V shed 6 bases and J 1 base; nucleotides not matched to a gene: 4. Germline assignment: CDR1 MNHEY and CDR2 SVGAGI. The CDR3 loop spans 15 amino acids. Per the study methods: Researchers report that nucleated cell counts were estimated from reference gene primer amplification. Profiling relied on immunoSEQ multiplex PCR, and the TCRdb table lists in-frame clones only, not all of them. Clone size and V and J calls were adopted from that table, with D and trimming inferred from the DNA. This table has approximately 270,000 clones, around nine tenths appearing once. These data originate in a study of blood T cell repertoires in COVID-19. About the study: The United States, Italy and Spain provided the acute and convalescent COVID-19 samples. PBMCs, B-cell-depleted T cells, or T cells provided the cDNA or gDNA that made up the material.

The chain combines TRBV6-5 with TRBJ2-3; 10 bases line up with TRBD1. The TCR was taken from a man older than 75 with acute or convalescent COVID-19. Source material: peripheral blood. The CDR3 reads CASRRQGAGTDTQYF. CDR3 in DNA: TGTGCCAGCAGAAGACAGGGGGCGGGCACAGATACGCAGTATTTT.